The 32 T cell receptor beta chains reported below all come from one sample, sequenced in a study of ipilimumab plus nivolumab after autologous stem cell transplantation. Data came from immunoSEQ multiplex PCR; TCRdb stores just in-frame clones and leaves some out. The profile shows about 16,000 clones, about 80% of them singletons. Specimen: PBMCs, collected in a trial of ipilimumab plus nivolumab as post-transplant consolidation. Receptors originate from a male donor with diffuse large B-cell lymphoma.

The rearrangement links TRBV4-1 to TRBJ1-2; D might be TRBD1 (5 bases). The V gene's germline CDR1 is MGHRA and CDR2 YSYEKL. V gave up 4 bases and J gave up 4 bases, with 16 bases separating them. The CDR3 consists of 15 residues. The CDR3, as DNA: TGCGCCAGCAGCCCGGGGGGGGTACCTTTCTATGGCTACACCTTC. Protein sequence: CASSPGGVPFYGYTF.

The J gene is TRBJ1-1, the V gene TRBV6-5; 7 bases align to TRBD1. CDR1 MNHEY and CDR2 SVGAGI come from the germline V gene. The CDR3 runs 14 residues. Trimming took 7 bases from V and 0 from J; bases not matched to a gene: 5. The CDR3, as DNA: TGTGCCAGCACCACGGACAGGCTGAACACTGAAGCTTTCTTT. Translating gives CASTTDRLNTEAFF.

This clone is labeled as medium-sized. The same CDR3 can be traced to other DNA sequences in this sample. The J gene is TRBJ1-1, the V gene TRBV19; the D is unclear. The germline gives CDR1 LNHDA, CDR2 SQIVND (reference sequence). This CDR3 has 13 amino acids. The ends were cut back, 3 bases at V and 2 bases at J, with 7 bases in the middle. In nucleotides, the CDR3 is TGTGCCAGTAGTATTAACAGTAACACTGAAGCTTTCTTT. Translated, it gives CASSINSNTEAFF.

This clone was counted only a few times. The chain carries TRBV7-2 and TRBJ1-5; D may be TRBD1 (6 bases). V gave up 8 bases and J gave up 0 bases, with 8 bases separating them. The CDR3 contains 13 residues. The germline gives CDR1 SGHTA, CDR2 FQGNSA. CDR3 residues: CASQGNSNQPQHF. CDR3 nucleotides: TGTGCCAGCCAGGGGAATAGCAATCAGCCCCAGCATTTT.

This clone has a single count. The CDR3 loop is CASGTTGEKNTEAFF. The CDR3 DNA is TGTGCTAGTGGTACCACGGGGGAAAAGAACACTGAAGCTTTCTTT. The chain links TRBV12-5 to TRBJ1-1, with D tentatively TRBD1 (5 bases). The CDR3 is made up of 15 amino acids. CDR1 and CDR2 (germline): LGHNT, FRNRAP. Trimming pared 5 bases from V and 1 base from J, leaving 14 bases between. Drawing the rest from reference TRBV12-5 and TRBJ1-1, the complete variable domain is DARVTQTPRHKVTEMGQEVTMRCQPILGHNTVFWYRQTMMQGLELLAYFRNRAPLDDSGMPKDRFSAEMPDATLATLKIQPSEPRDSAVYFCASGTTGEKNTEAFFGQGTRLTVV.

This chain uses TRBV9 with TRBJ2-2, with D hard to call. V was cut by 4 bases and J by 4 bases, with 5 bases left in between. Germline V lookup: CDR1 SGDLS, CDR2 YYNGEE. The CDR3 runs 12 residues. The CDR3 here is CASSTFTGELFF. The CDR3 bases are TGTGCCAGCAGCACCTTCACCGGGGAGCTGTTTTTT.

The chain joins TRBV7-2 to TRBJ2-7, with TRBD2 matching over 8 bases. CDR3 length: 15 amino acids. Per the germline V gene, CDR1 is SGHTA and CDR2 is FQGNSA. Trimming removed 4 bases from V and 0 bases from J; junction bases left unmatched: 5. This CDR3 is CASSSLAGASYEQYF. CDR3 nucleotide sequence: TGTGCCAGCAGCTCCCTAGCGGGTGCCTCCTACGAGCAGTACTTC. The entire variable domain, with the rest obtained from reference TRBV7-2 and TRBJ2-7, is as follows: GAGVSQSPSNKVTEKGKDVELRCDPISGHTALYWYRQSLGQGLEFLIYFQGNSAPDKSGLPSDRFSAERTGGSVSTLTIQRTQQEDSAVYLCASSSLAGASYEQYFGPGTRLTVT.

This clone was seen a single time. The chain has TRBV29-1 and TRBJ1-2; D is uncertain. Germline V gene lookup returns CDR1 SQVTM and CDR2 ANQGSEA. This CDR3 spans 14 amino acids. Trimming stripped 3 bases from V and 2 bases from J, with 13 bases between. CDR3 amino acids: CSVDGPGVNYGYTF. CDR3 nucleotides: TGCAGCGTTGATGGCCCTGGGGTCAACTATGGCTACACCTTC.

This rearrangement joins TRBV19 to TRBJ2-3; no reliable D call. CDR1 is LNHDA, CDR2 SQIVND, per germline (reference sequence). The CDR3 length is 18 residues. V was cut by 1 base and J by 0 bases, with 17 bases left in between. The CDR3 region is CASSIVLAVFPSTDTQYF. CDR3 nucleotides: TGTGCCAGTAGTATAGTCCTGGCCGTTTTTCCTAGCACAGATACGCAGTATTTT.

This clone has a single count. As DNA, the CDR3 is TGTGCCAGCAGTATCACCCTGGGCGGGGGTGCCGGGGAGCTGTTTTTT. Translated: CASSITLGGGAGELFF. The chain couples TRBV27 to TRBJ2-2, with TRBD2 matching 7 bases. Germline V gene sequence: CDR1 MNHEY, CDR2 SMNVEV (reference sequence). With 5 bases clipped from V and 6 bases from J, the junction kept 12 bases outside the gene matches. This CDR3 comprises 16 residues.

This rearrangement joins TRBV7-3 to TRBJ1-1; possibly TRBD1 for D (6 bases). V shed 2 bases and J shed 5 bases, with 9 bases lying between them. The CDR3 covers 13 residues. Per the germline V gene, CDR1 is SGHTA and CDR2 is FQGTGA. This CDR3 is CASSLSRGTEAFF. CDR3 in DNA: TGTGCCAGCAGCTTATCGAGGGGGACTGAAGCTTTCTTT.

Only one count was recorded for this clone. The gene calls are TRBV5-1 and TRBJ1-4; no clear D. The V gene's germline CDR1 is SGHRS and CDR2 YFSETQ. The CDR3 is 12 amino acids. The V gene lost 0 bases and the J gene lost 8 bases, with 5 bases spanning the gap. The CDR3 nucleotides are TGCGCCAGCAGCTTGGAGGCCGAAAAACTGTTTTTT. Translating gives CASSLEAEKLFF.

V is TRBV6-4 and J is TRBJ2-1, with 10 bases that match TRBD2. CDR3 size: 14 residues. V shed 8 bases, J shed 6 bases, and the junction held 7 bases outside the gene matches. Germline CDR1 reads MRHNA; CDR2 reads SNTAGT. CDR3 loop: CASATSGESNEQFF. The DNA of the CDR3 is TGTGCCAGCGCAACTAGCGGGGAATCCAATGAGCAGTTCTTC.

This chain joins TRBV21-1 and TRBJ1-1. TRBV21-1 is noted as a pseudogene. The CDR3 runs to 17 residues. CDR3 protein: CASSQTLRLSLGTEAFF. The CDR3 region has the DNA TGTGCCAGCAGCCAAACCCTGAGACTATCTCTGGGCACTGAAGCTTTCTTT.

This chain joins TRBV19 and TRBJ2-5, with D unresolved. This CDR3 region has 13 residues. Germline V lookup: CDR1 LNHDA, CDR2 SQIVND (reference sequence). With 1 base removed from V and 5 bases from J, the gap between germline ends came to 8 bases. The CDR3 sequence is CASSIGAQETQYF. DNA for the CDR3: TGTGCCAGTAGTATAGGCGCACAGGAGACCCAGTACTTC.

This sequence joins TRBV18 and TRBJ1-4; tentative D call: TRBD1 (6 bases). The germline V gene encodes CDR1 KGHSH and CDR2 LQKENI. This CDR3 is built from 15 residues. Trimming shortened V by 3 bases and J by 4 bases, and 12 bases separated the two germline ends. The CDR3 sequence is CASSPPGTNNEKLFF. The DNA of the CDR3 is TGTGCCAGCTCACCTCCCGGGACAAATAATGAAAAACTGTTTTTT.

The chain has TRBV5-1 and TRBJ2-3, with 8 bases identical to TRBD2. With V trimmed by 0 bases and J by 5 bases, 11 bases remained unmatched. The CDR3 is 17 amino acids. The V gene's germline CDR1 is SGHRS and CDR2 YFSETQ. CDR3 nucleotides: TGCGCCAGCAGCTTGGCCCGTGCGGGGGGCCATGGAGATACGCAGTATTTT. The encoded protein is CASSLARAGGHGDTQYF.

The V call is TRBV19, the J call TRBJ1-5; 7 nucleotides agree with TRBD1. This CDR3 has 14 amino acids. In germline, CDR1 is LNHDA, CDR2 SQIVND (reference sequence). With 10 bases clipped from V and 5 bases from J, the junction kept 11 bases outside the gene matches. CDR3 loop: CATERGTDHQPQHF. Here the CDR3 DNA reads TGTGCCACCGAAAGAGGGACAGATCATCAGCCCCAGCATTTT.

By share, this clone ranks as medium-sized. The chain couples TRBV2 to TRBJ2-4; D assignment may be TRBD1 or TRBD2 (5 bases each). CDR3 length equals 14 residues. Per the germline V gene, CDR1 is SNHLY and CDR2 is FYNNEI. Trimming cost V 6 bases and J 6 bases, with 15 bases left between them. CDR3 DNA sequence: TGTGCCAGCAGCGAAAGCTATGGGGGAAACATTCAGTACTTC. Translation gives CASSESYGGNIQYF.

This clone was recorded once. J is TRBJ2-7 and V is TRBV6-1, with a possible D match to TRBD1 (6 bases). The V end lost 10 bases, the J end lost 2 bases, and 9 bases lay between the germline ends. Germline-derived CDR1 and CDR2 are MNHNS and SASEGT. The CDR3 length is 11 residues. The CDR3 DNA is TGTGCCACACAGGGAGCCTACGAGCAGTACTTC. Residues: CATQGAYEQYF.

The gene calls are TRBV7-6 and TRBJ2-5; tentatively, D is TRBD1 (6 bases). Germline values: CDR1 SGHVS, CDR2 FNYEAQ. The CDR3 totals 15 residues. Trimming took 0 bases from V and 5 from J, leaving 13 bases between them. The CDR3 protein is CASSLAWGLGETQYF. DNA of the CDR3: TGTGCCAGCAGCTTAGCGTGGGGGCTTGGGGAGACCCAGTACTTC.

V gene TRBV2 combines with J gene TRBJ2-2, with 7 positions matching TRBD1. J gave up 7 bases and V 6 bases, and 5 bases lay outside the gene matches. CDR1 and CDR2 from the germline V gene are SNHLY and FYNNEI. This CDR3 comprises 13 residues. The CDR3 protein is CASRGTALGELFF. Written as DNA, the CDR3 is TGTGCCAGCAGAGGGACAGCCCTCGGGGAGCTGTTTTTT.

CDR3 loop: CASGLTDTQYF. As DNA, the CDR3 is TGTGCCAGCGGGCTTACAGATACGCAGTATTTT. The rearrangement uses TRBV6-6 and TRBJ2-3; D remains ambiguous. The length of the CDR3 is 11 residues. From germline, CDR1 is MNHNY and CDR2 SVGAGI (reference sequence). Deletions cut 8 bases from V and 3 bases from J, with 6 bases between.

The V gene is TRBV5-5, the J gene TRBJ1-2; weak D call: TRBD1 (5 bases). CDR3 size: 14 residues. CDR1 is SGHKS and CDR2 is YYEKEE in the germline V gene (reference sequence). Trimming left V 1 base short and J 4 bases short, with 11 bases between. The chain's CDR3 is CASSLYGDGYGYTF. The CDR3 DNA is TGTGCCAGCAGCTTGTATGGGGACGGCTATGGCTACACCTTC.

This chain connects TRBV7-6 to TRBJ2-7; either TRBD1 or TRBD2 may fit D (5 bases each). V was clipped by 0 bases and J by 3 bases, with 9 bases between them. There are 14 residues in the CDR3. Per the germline V gene, CDR1 is SGHVS and CDR2 is FNYEAQ. The CDR3 protein is CASSLALGGYEQYF. DNA of the CDR3: TGTGCCAGCAGCTTAGCGCTTGGGGGCTACGAGCAGTACTTC.

The chain combines TRBV18 with TRBJ2-5, with D perhaps matching TRBD2 (5 bases). The CDR3 spans 14 residues. Germline V gives CDR1 KGHSH, CDR2 LQKENI. Trimming removed 5 bases from V and 1 base from J, with 11 bases in between. The CDR3 bases are TGTGCCAGCTCAAGGACTGGGCCCCAAGAGACCCAGTACTTC. Translating it yields CASSRTGPQETQYF. The full variable domain, in which reference TRBV18 and TRBJ2-5 provide the parts outside the CDR3, is NAGVMQNPRHLVRRRGQEARLRCSPMKGHSHVYWYRQLPEEGLKFMVYLQKENIIDESGMPKERFSAEFPKEGPSILRIQQVVRGDSAAYFCASSRTGPQETQYFGPGTRLLVL.

This clone was recorded once. The chain has TRBV7-8 and TRBJ1-5; no clear D. CDR1 and CDR2 (germline): SGHVS, FQNEAQ. V was shortened by 5 bases and J by 5 bases, with 10 bases between the two germline ends. The CDR3 is 13 amino acids. CDR3 nucleotides: TGTGCCAGCAGCCTAGGGAGTGATCAGCCCCAGCATTTT. Protein product: CASSLGSDQPQHF. The variable domain in full, completed from reference TRBV7-8 and TRBJ1-5, reads GAGVSQSPRYKVAKRGQDVALRCDPISGHVSLFWYQQALGQGPEFLTYFQNEAQLDKSGLPSDRFFAERPEGSVSTLKIQRTQQEDSAVYLCASSLGSDQPQHFGDGTRLSIL.

This clone was seen more than once but under ten times. This chain joins TRBV28 and TRBJ2-5, with 7 bases identical to TRBD2. Germline V gene data show CDR1 as MDHEN and CDR2 as SYDVKM. The CDR3 sequence is 14 residues long. Trimming cost V 5 bases and J 2 bases; bases outside gene matches: 5. DNA of the CDR3: TGTGCCAGCAGTCTATCGGGACTACAAGAGACCCAGTACTTC. Residues: CASSLSGLQETQYF.

This clone is a singleton in its sample. The CDR3 DNA reads TGTGCCAGCAGCTTACGCCTGGGGGAGACCCAGTACTTC. Amino acids: CASSLRLGETQYF. This sequence joins TRBV7-2 and TRBJ2-5, with D uncertain. Trimming took off 2 bases at V and 5 bases at J, with 9 bases between the two ends. Germline lookup yields CDR1 SGHTA and CDR2 FQGNSA. The CDR3 contains 13 residues.

This chain links TRBV19 with TRBJ1-1; 7 nucleotides agree with TRBD1. This CDR3 spans 16 amino acids. J lost 6 bases, V lost 5 bases, and 15 bases had no gene match. The V gene's germline CDR1 is LNHDA and CDR2 SQIVND (reference sequence). CDR3 protein: CASSPSKRQGQAEAFF. As DNA, the CDR3 is TGTGCCAGTAGTCCTTCAAAACGACAGGGCCAGGCTGAAGCTTTCTTT.

V usage is TRBV7-9 and J usage is TRBJ1-2; D remains unclear. Trimming cost V 4 bases and J 1 base, with 7 bases left between them. The CDR3 totals 13 residues. Per germline, CDR1 SEHNR and CDR2 FQNEAQ (reference sequence). CDR3 sequence: CASSSHNNYGYTF. The CDR3 DNA reads as TGTGCCAGCAGCTCACATAATAACTATGGCTACACCTTC.

This chain links TRBV6-1 with TRBJ2-1; D is unclear. CDR1 and CDR2 from the germline V gene are MNHNS and SASEGT. The CDR3 spans 14 residues. With 7 bases removed from V and 8 bases from J, the gap between germline ends came to 18 bases. The DNA for the CDR3 is TGTGCCAGCACCATCCTGTTTGGGCGCCATGAGCAGTTCTTC. Protein: CASTILFGRHEQFF.